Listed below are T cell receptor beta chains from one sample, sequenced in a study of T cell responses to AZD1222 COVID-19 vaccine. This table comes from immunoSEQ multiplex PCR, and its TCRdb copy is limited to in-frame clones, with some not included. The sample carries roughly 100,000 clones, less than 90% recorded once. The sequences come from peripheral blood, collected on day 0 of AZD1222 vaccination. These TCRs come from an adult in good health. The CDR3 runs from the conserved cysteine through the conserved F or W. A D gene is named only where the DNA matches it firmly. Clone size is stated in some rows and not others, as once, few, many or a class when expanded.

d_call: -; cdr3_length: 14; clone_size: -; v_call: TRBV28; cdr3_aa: CASSPGGANYGYTF
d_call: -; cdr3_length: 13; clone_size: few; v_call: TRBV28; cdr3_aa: CASSSPQGEKLFF
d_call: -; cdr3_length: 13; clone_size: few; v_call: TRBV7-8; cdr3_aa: CASSSEFRYGYTF
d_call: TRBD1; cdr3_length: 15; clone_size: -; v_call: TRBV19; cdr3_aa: CASSIETFDRDEQYF
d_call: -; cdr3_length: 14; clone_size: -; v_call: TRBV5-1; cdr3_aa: CASSWDQGRTEAFF
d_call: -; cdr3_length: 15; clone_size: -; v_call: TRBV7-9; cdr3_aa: CASSRRQDLNYGYTF
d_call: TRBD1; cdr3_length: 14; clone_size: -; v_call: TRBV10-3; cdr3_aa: CAISAGQGAQPQHF
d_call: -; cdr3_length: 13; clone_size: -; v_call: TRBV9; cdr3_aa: CASSGSTRGTQYF
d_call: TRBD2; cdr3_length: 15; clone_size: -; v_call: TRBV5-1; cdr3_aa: CASSLTAGGSNEQFF
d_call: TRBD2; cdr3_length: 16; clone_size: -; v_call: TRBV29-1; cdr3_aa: CSVEGQGLAAYNEQFF
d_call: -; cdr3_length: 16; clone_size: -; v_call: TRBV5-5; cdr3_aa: CASSLGGTGPSYEQYF
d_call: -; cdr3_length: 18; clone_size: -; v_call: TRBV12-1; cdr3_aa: CASSLPRDRCSYNSPLHF
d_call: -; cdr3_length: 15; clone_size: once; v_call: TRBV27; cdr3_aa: CASIAMGSTNEKLFF
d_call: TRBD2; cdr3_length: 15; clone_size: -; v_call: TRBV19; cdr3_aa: CASSMGGGTYNEQFF
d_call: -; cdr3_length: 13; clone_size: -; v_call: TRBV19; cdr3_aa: CASSIGANNEQFF
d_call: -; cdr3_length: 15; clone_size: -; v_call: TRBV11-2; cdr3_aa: CASSSPRDSGNTIYF
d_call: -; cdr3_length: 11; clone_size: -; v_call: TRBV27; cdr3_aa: CASSRGRVQYF
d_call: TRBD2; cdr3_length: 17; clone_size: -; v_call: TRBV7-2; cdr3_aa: CASSLAGVGVKLETQYF
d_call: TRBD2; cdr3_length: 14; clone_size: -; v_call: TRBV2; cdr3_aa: CASSAGTKSYEQYF
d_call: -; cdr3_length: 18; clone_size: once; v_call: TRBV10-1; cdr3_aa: CASKRGRASTSITGELFF
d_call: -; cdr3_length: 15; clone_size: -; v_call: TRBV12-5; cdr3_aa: CASGLVVGFQETQYF
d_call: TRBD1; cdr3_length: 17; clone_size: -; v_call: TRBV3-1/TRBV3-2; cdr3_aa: CASSQDGGQVFNQPQHF
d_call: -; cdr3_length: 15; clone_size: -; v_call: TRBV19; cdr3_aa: CASSRGGAVLYGYTF
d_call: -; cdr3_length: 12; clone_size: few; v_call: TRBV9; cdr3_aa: CASSKMNTEAFF
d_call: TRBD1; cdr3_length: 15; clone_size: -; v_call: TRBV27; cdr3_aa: CASSFGTGLNQPQHF
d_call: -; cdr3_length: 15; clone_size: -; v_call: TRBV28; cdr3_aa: CASSFRGRGDRPQHF
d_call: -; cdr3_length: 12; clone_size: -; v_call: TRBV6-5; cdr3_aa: CASSYSRRKLFF
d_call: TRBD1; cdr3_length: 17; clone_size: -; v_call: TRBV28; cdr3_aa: CASSWDRGNTNTGELFF
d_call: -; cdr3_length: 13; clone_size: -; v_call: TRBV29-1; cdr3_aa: CSAQRGSGETQYF
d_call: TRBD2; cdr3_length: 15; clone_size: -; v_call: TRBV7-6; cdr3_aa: CASSLGVAGPNEQFF
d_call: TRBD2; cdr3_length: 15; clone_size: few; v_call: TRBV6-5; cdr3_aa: CASLLGGAGANVLTF
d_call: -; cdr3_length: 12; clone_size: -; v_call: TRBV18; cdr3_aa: CASSPMGNTIYF
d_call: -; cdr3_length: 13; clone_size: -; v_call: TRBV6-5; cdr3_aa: CASSRRANQPQHF
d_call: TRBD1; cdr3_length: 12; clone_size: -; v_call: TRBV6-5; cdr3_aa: CASSRGPGVGTF
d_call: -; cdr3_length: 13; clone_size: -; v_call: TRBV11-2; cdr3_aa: CASSLAGRNTIYF
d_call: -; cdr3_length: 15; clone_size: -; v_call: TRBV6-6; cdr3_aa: CASSRPDSSYNEQFF
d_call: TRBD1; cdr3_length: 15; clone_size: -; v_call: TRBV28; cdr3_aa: CASSFLGQGEETQYF
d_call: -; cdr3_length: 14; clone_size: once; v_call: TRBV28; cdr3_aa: CASSLRGGVTEAFF
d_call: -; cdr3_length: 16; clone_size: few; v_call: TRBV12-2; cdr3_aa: CASRWGYSAGFTEAFF
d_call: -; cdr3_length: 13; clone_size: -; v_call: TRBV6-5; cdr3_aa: CASRGGTDTEAFF
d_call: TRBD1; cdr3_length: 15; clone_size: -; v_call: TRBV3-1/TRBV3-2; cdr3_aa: CASCFAGTGAYTIYF
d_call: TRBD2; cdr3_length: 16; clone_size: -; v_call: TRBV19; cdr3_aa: CASSIMVLAGSNEQFF
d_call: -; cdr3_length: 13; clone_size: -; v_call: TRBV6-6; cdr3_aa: CAISSVYNSPLHF
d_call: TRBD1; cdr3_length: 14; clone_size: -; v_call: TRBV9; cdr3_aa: CASSVDADRGLQFF
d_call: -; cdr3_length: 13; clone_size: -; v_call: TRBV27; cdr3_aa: CARHLVSSYEQYF
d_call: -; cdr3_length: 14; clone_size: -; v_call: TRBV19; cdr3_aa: CASESGGMNTEAFF
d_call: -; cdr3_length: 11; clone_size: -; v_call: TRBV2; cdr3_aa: CASKAGEKLFF
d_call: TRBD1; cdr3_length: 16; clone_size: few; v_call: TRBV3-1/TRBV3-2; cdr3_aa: CASSQGRTGRNYGYTF
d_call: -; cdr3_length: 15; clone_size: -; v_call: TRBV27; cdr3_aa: CASNVVQGLRTEAFF